The 17 T cell receptor beta chains below come from one sample, sequenced in a study of blood T cells in healthy people across ages. A sample-barcoded 5' primer and a J-beta primer mix were used in a second PCR of about 7 to 12 cycles. In TCRdb, the 5' RACE reads were re-called with MiXCR into one record per CDR3 protein. In the table there are hundreds of thousands of distinct CDR3 sequences, 40% to 50% of which are singletons. The specimen sequenced was blood. These receptors all stem from a man aged 60 to 75 in good health.

This clonotype was counted a few times. V and J are TRBV6-6 and TRBJ2-7, with TRBD1 matching over 9 bases. Germline CDR1 is MNHNY and CDR2 is SVGAGI (reference sequence). There are 14 residues in the CDR3. Losses at the gene ends were 6 bases for V and 3 bases for J; bases not matched to a gene: 6. CDR3 loop: CASRAGTGNYEQYF. The CDR3, as DNA: TGTGCCAGCAGAGCCGGGACAGGGAACTACGAGCAGTACTTC.

J is TRBJ2-7 and V is TRBV23-1; perhaps TRBD1 as D (7 bases). TRBV23-1 counts as an open reading frame of uncertain function. The CDR3 totals 16 residues. V was clipped by 0 bases and J by 0 bases, with 12 bases between them. CDR3 in DNA: TGCGCCAGCAGTCAATCGGAGGGGGCACACTCCTACGAGCAGTACTTC. It specifies CASSQSEGAHSYEQYF.

This chain joins TRBV5-1 and TRBJ2-3; TRBD2 is a possible D gene (6 bases). Germline assignment: CDR1 SGHRS and CDR2 YFSETQ. This CDR3 has 15 residues. Trimming removed 4 bases at V and 3 bases at J, with 15 bases between. This CDR3 is CASSRGDLTTDTQYF. The CDR3 DNA is TGCGCCAGCAGCCGCGGGGACCTGACAACAGATACGCAGTATTTT.

This clonotype was recorded many times. The genes are TRBV11-1 and TRBJ2-1; 10 bases are shared with TRBD2. J was trimmed by 7 bases and V by 7 bases; bases with no gene match: 10. The CDR3 has 15 residues. Looked up from germline, CDR1 is SGHAT and CDR2 is FQDESV (reference sequence). The CDR3 DNA is TGTGCCAGCACAAAAGGTAGCGGGGGGCCTAATGAGCAGTTCTTC. Translated, it gives CASTKGSGGPNEQFF.

The rearrangement links TRBV10-1 to TRBJ2-1; D is tentatively TRBD1 or TRBD2 (6 bases each). CDR1 is WNHNN and CDR2 is SYGVQD in the germline V gene (reference sequence). Trimming took 6 bases from V and 7 from J, leaving 19 bases between them. CDR3 length: 15 amino acids. The CDR3 sequence is CASSMTQGGRNEQFF. The CDR3 nucleotides read TGCGCCAGCAGCATGACACAAGGGGGGAGGAATGAGCAGTTCTTC.

The V call is TRBV9, the J call TRBJ1-5, with D unclear. V was trimmed by 3 bases and J by 7 bases, leaving 11 bases between them. The germline V gene encodes CDR1 SGDLS and CDR2 YYNGEE. CDR3 length: 13 amino acids. CDR3 nucleotides: TGTGCCAGCAGCGAGGGTCCGAGACAGCCCCAGCATTTT. Protein product: CASSEGPRQPQHF. Complete variable domain (other parts from reference TRBV9 and TRBJ1-5): DSGVTQTPKHLITATGQRVTLRCSPRSGDLSVYWYQQSLDQGLQFLIQYYNGEERAKGNILERFSAQQFPDLHSELNLSSLELGDSALYFCASSEGPRQPQHFGDGTRLSIL.

The rearrangement links TRBV7-3 to TRBJ1-4; D gene ambiguous. The CDR3 has 15 residues. With 2 bases removed from V and 7 bases from J, the gap between germline ends came to 14 bases. Germline CDR1 is SGHTA and CDR2 is FQGTGA. The CDR3 here is CASSLPSGGGEKLFF. DNA of the CDR3: TGTGCCAGCAGCTTACCCTCTGGAGGCGGTGAAAAACTGTTTTTT.

This clonotype turned up a few times. The chain couples TRBV6-2 or TRBV6-3 to TRBJ1-5; D remains unclear. V lost 6 bases and J 0 bases, leaving 9 bases between the germline ends. CDR1 MNHEY and CDR2 SVGEGT come from the germline V gene. The CDR3 sequence is 14 residues long. The DNA for the CDR3 is TGTGCCAGCAGAGCAGGTAGTAGCAATCAGCCCCAGCATTTT. Translating gives CASRAGSSNQPQHF.

A word on this clonotype: The junction does not match germline at one end; this may be a read error. CDR3 DNA sequence: TGTGCCGGCAGCCGCGAAGGAGGAGCGCCAGATACGCAGTATTTT. As protein: CAGSREGGAPDTQYF. The chain couples TRBV3-1 to TRBJ2-3; tentatively, D is TRBD2 (5 bases). This CDR3 is built from 15 residues. Germline CDR1 and CDR2: LGHDT and YNNKEL (reference sequence).

This clonotype appeared a single time. A read error may explain this, as a much larger clone is one base away. This chain connects TRBV7-2 to TRBJ2-5; 7 nucleotides match TRBD1. The J call may be faulty, since TRBJ2-7 better matches the DNA end. The CDR3 is 14 residues long. CDR1 and CDR2 from the germline V gene are SGHTA and FQGNSA. As DNA, the CDR3 is TGTGCCGGCAGCCTCCGGGACAGACGCTACGAGCAGTACTTC. Translated, it gives CAGSLRDRRYEQYF.

The V call is TRBV28, the J call TRBJ2-7; 13 bases are a match to TRBD2. The J segment lost 5 bases and the V segment lost 7 bases, leaving 5 bases of the junction unmatched. CDR3 size: 14 residues. Germline V gives CDR1 MDHEN, CDR2 SYDVKM. The CDR3, as DNA: TGTGCCAGCATGACTAGCGGGGGGTTCCACGAGCAGTACTTC. Translation gives CASMTSGGFHEQYF. The full variable domain, in which reference TRBV28 and TRBJ2-7 provide the parts outside the CDR3, is DVKVTQSSRYLVKRTGEKVFLECVQDMDHENMFWYRQDPGLGLRLIYFSYDVKMKEKGDIPEGYSVSREKKERFSLILESASTNQTSMYLCASMTSGGFHEQYFGPGTRLTVT.

The CDR3 protein is CASSLSTGTRRTDTQYF. The CDR3 DNA reads as TGTGCCAGCAGTTTAAGTACCGGGACTAGACGCACAGATACGCAGTATTTT. This sequence joins TRBV27 and TRBJ2-3, with 8 bases fitting TRBD2. Germline V gene sequence: CDR1 MNHEY, CDR2 SMNVEV (reference sequence). The junction had 8 bases not matched to a gene; V was cut back by 2 bases and J by 1 base. The CDR3 contains 17 residues.

The CDR3 sequence is CSVTRGHYGYTF. The DNA of the CDR3 is TGCAGTGTGACCAGAGGTCACTATGGCTACACCTTC. The chain recombines TRBV20-1 with TRBJ1-2; D is ambiguous. The CDR3 is made up of 12 amino acids. Germline V gene data show CDR1 as DFQATT and CDR2 as SNEGSKA (reference sequence). With 7 bases removed from V and 3 bases from J, the gap between germline ends came to 12 bases.

The chain carries TRBV29-1 and TRBJ1-5, with D hard to call. This CDR3 is 12 amino acids long. V shed 6 bases and J shed 1 base, with 7 bases lying between them. Germline CDR1 and CDR2: SQVTM and ANQGSEA. The CDR3 here is CSVPMSNQPQHF. CDR3 coding DNA: TGCAGCGTGCCCATGAGCAATCAGCCCCAGCATTTT.

V usage is TRBV20-1 and J usage is TRBJ2-5; either TRBD1 or TRBD2 may supply D (6 bases each). Trimming stripped 6 bases from V and 11 bases from J, with 25 bases between. The CDR3 length is 14 residues. Germline V CDR1 and CDR2: DFQATT, SNEGSKA (reference sequence). The CDR3 region has the DNA TGCAGTGCGTACCGTGGGGGGCGCGGCAATGAGCAGTACTTC. It is translated as CSAYRGGRGNEQYF.

This chain's CDR3 is CASSPRIDTQYF. The CDR3 region has the DNA TGTGCCAGCAGCCCCCGGATAGATACGCAGTATTTT. The V and J genes are TRBV3-1 and TRBJ2-3; D remains unclear. The CDR3 contains 12 residues. The germline V gene encodes CDR1 LGHDT and CDR2 YNNKEL (reference sequence). Trimming removed 4 bases at V and 5 bases at J, with 7 bases between.

The genes are TRBV29-1 and TRBJ2-7; no firm D call. Trimming left V 4 bases short and J 5 bases short, with 15 bases between. Germline loops: CDR1 SQVTM, CDR2 ANQGSEA. There are 13 residues in the CDR3. CDR3 region: CSVGFPTLNEQYF. The CDR3 coding sequence is TGCAGCGTTGGGTTTCCAACACTCAACGAGCAGTACTTC.